This TCR beta chain was retrieved from a study of naive and memory T cell subsets. Study-wide results and caveats: Especially in CD8 cells, naive repertoires contained a few larger clonotypes, possibly CD45RA-re-expressing memory cells.

Two oligonucleotides, mixed equimolar, formed the beta constant-region primer covering TRBC1 and TRBC2. In TCRdb, the UMI-ligation and nested PCR reads were re-called with MiXCR into one record per CDR3 protein. Among some 150,000 distinct CDR3 sequences listed, 15% to 20% were seen once. There are many counts of this clonotype. Its target is not known. V dropped 3 bases and J dropped 0; count of bases not matched to a gene: 8. Germline lookup yields CDR1 LGHDT and CDR2 YNNKEL (reference sequence). This CDR3 is built from 17 residues. After CD4 positive bead selection, the CD4-negative fraction gave CD8 T cells.

The material sequenced was naive CD4+ T cells from blood. V is TRBV3-1 and J is TRBJ2-4; 7 bases fit TRBD2. The clonotype originates from a human donor in good health. This CDR3 reads CASSHYRDYVAKNIQYF. In nucleotides, the CDR3 is TGTGCCAGCAGCCACTACCGGGACTACGTAGCCAAAAACATTCAGTACTTC.